The clone carrying this T cell receptor beta chain was picked up a small number of times. What it binds is not known. This entry comes from a study of cytomegalovirus exposure and HLA in healthy donors. PCR was performed using 60 Vbeta and 13 Jbeta primers. The assay was immunoSEQ multiplex PCR, and TCRdb's table has in-frame clones only and misses some. The sample has about 280,000 clones, about 90% seen once; the top ten hold about 2.3%. The study's findings and limits: The study flagged some 170 TCR beta chains as cytomegalovirus-associated. Available immune exposure information covered CMV serostatus only. In a later analysis, HLA-C alleles had the fewest associated TCRs, DRB1 alleles the most. In vitro checks showed that three CMV-associated chains really do target CMV antigens.

V was shortened by 4 bases and J by 3 bases, with 11 bases between the two germline ends. This CDR3 region has 14 residues. Per germline, CDR1 SGHNT and CDR2 YYREEE (reference sequence). Sequencing input: PBMCs. The receptor's source is a woman between 18 and 29 years old in good health and CMV-seronegative. This rearrangement joins TRBV5-4 to TRBJ2-1, with D perhaps matching TRBD2 (6 bases). CDR3 sequence (DNA): TGTGCCAGCAGCGCTAGCGTCCTCTACAATGAGCAGTTCTTC. Translating it yields CASSASVLYNEQFF.